Shown below are 26 T cell receptor beta chains from a single sample sequenced in a study of regulatory T cells in long-lasting Graves disease. Time point indicated: newly diagnosed GD, antithyroid drugs for less than 3 months. The TCR library used RNA extracted from PBMCs. Construction of TCR beta libraries relied on iRepertoire HTBI primers and on Arm-PCR targeting CDR3 regions. TCRdb reprocessed the multiplex PCR reads with MiXCR, giving one entry per CDR3 protein. The table shows about 620,000 distinct CDR3 sequences, with roughly 15% occurring only once. These data were also reused for a study on T cells in Graves' hyperthyroidism and ophthalmopathy.

The sequencing used peripheral blood mononuclear cells (PBMCs), collected at new diagnosis, from a patient treated with antithyroid drugs. The receptor set was obtained from a woman in her thirties with Graves disease.

This clonotype was recorded a few times. The chain employs TRBV2 and TRBJ1-3; 11 bases fit TRBD1. V gave up 6 bases and J gave up 7 bases; unmatched junction bases: 14. This CDR3 has 17 residues. The germline CDR1 and CDR2 sequences are SNHLY and FYNNEI. CDR3 sequence: CASSSRTGGASWNTIYF. CDR3 nucleotides: TGTGCCAGCAGCTCGAGGACAGGGGGCGCTTCGTGGAACACCATATATTTT.

In its sample, this clonotype was seen a few times. V is TRBV7-3 and J is TRBJ2-5; 8 bases are shared with TRBD1. Germline V gives CDR1 SGHTA, CDR2 FQGTGA. After removal of 5 bases from V and 5 bases from J, the junction contained 10 bases not matched to a gene. The CDR3 loop spans 15 amino acids. The CDR3 region has the DNA TGTGCCAGCAGCCGGACAGGGTCCGATGGGGAGACCCAGTACTTC. This encodes CASSRTGSDGETQYF.

This clonotype was detected many times. The chain has TRBV7-8 and TRBJ1-1; 7 bases fit TRBD1. Germline V lookup: CDR1 SGHVS, CDR2 FQNEAQ. This CDR3 comprises 13 residues. The J segment lost 6 bases and the V segment lost 4 bases, leaving 5 bases of the junction unmatched. This chain's CDR3 is CASSSDRVAEAFF. In nucleotides, the CDR3 is TGTGCCAGCAGCTCAGACAGGGTTGCTGAAGCTTTCTTT.

This clonotype was found a few times. This chain uses TRBV20-1 with TRBJ2-5; unclear D gene. The length of the CDR3 is 13 residues. V dropped 5 bases and J dropped 0 bases, with 10 bases sitting between them. The germline gives CDR1 DFQATT, CDR2 SNEGSKA (reference sequence). The DNA for the CDR3 is TGCAGTGCTCGCCACTCCTACCAAGAGACCCAGTACTTC. It is translated as CSARHSYQETQYF.

Many counts were recorded for this clonotype. The CDR3 DNA is TGTGCCAGCAGTTCCTACAACAGGGTCGAGACCCAGTACTTC. Its translation is CASSSYNRVETQYF. This chain links TRBV27 with TRBJ2-5; possible D gene TRBD1, 6 bases. V was shortened by 4 bases and J by 5 bases, with 14 bases between the two germline ends. The CDR3 is made up of 14 amino acids. Germline CDR1 reads MNHEY; CDR2 reads SMNVEV (reference sequence).

This clonotype was counted many times. The V and J genes are TRBV27 and TRBJ1-4; 7 bases map to TRBD1. The CDR3 contains 14 residues. Looked up from germline, CDR1 is MNHEY and CDR2 is SMNVEV (reference sequence). V was clipped by 3 bases and J by 4 bases; unmatched bases: 2. This CDR3 reads CASSLGQFNEKLFF. CDR3 sequence (DNA): TGTGCCAGCAGTTTGGGACAGTTTAATGAAAAACTGTTTTTT.

This clonotype has more than one count but fewer than ten. This chain links TRBV24-1 with TRBJ2-2, with 9 bases matching TRBD1. J gave up 6 bases and V 4 bases, and 5 bases lay outside the gene matches. Germline V gene lookup returns CDR1 KGHDR and CDR2 SFDVKD. The length of the CDR3 is 15 residues. For the CDR3, the DNA is TGTGCCACCAGTGACCCGACAGGGGGTCCCGGGGAGCTGTTTTTT. As protein: CATSDPTGGPGELFF.

This chain links TRBV5-1 with TRBJ2-1, with D tentatively TRBD1 or TRBD2 (6 bases each). The J call is in doubt because the DNA end fits TRBJ2-5 better. CDR3 length: 15 amino acids. CDR1 is SGHRS, CDR2 YFSETQ, per germline. The CDR3 is CASSFTSGAKETQYF. The DNA for the CDR3 is TGCGCCAGCAGCTTCACTTCGGGGGCCAAAGAGACCCAGTACTTC.

The genes are TRBV10-3 and TRBJ2-3; a possible D gene is TRBD2 (6 bases). Looked up from germline, CDR1 is ENHRY and CDR2 is SYGVKD. The CDR3 runs 15 residues. With 8 bases removed from V and 0 bases from J, the gap between germline ends came to 15 bases. In DNA, the CDR3 is TGTGCCATCTATGACCCGGGAGAAAGCACAGATACGCAGTATTTT. Translated: CAIYDPGESTDTQYF.

This clonotype has just a few counts. The chain has TRBV11-2 and TRBJ1-5; D gene unclear. The V and J ends lost 5 bases and 2 bases respectively, with 19 bases between them. The germline V gene has CDR1 SGHAT and CDR2 FQNNGV. The CDR3 consists of 17 residues. CDR3 sequence (DNA): TGTGCCAGCAGCCCTAGTGGGCCCGACTCTGGCAATCAGCCCCAGCATTTT. Protein: CASSPSGPDSGNQPQHF.

The chain employs TRBV15 and TRBJ1-2; D uncertain. Germline V gene lookup returns CDR1 LNHNV and CDR2 YYDKDF (reference sequence). The CDR3 loop spans 13 amino acids. V was trimmed by 0 bases and J by 5 bases, leaving 7 bases between them. The CDR3 spells CATSRDWQYGYTF. The CDR3 nucleotides are TGTGCCACCAGCAGAGATTGGCAATATGGCTACACCTTC. Together with reference TRBV15 and TRBJ1-2, the CDR3 gives the full variable domain: DAMVIQNPRYQVTQFGKPVTLSCSQTLNHNVMYWYQQKSSQAPKLLFHYYDKDFNNEADTPDNFQSRRPNTSFCFLDIRSPGLGDTAMYLCATSRDWQYGYTFGSGTRLTVV.

This clonotype was seen a handful of times. The rearrangement joins TRBV7-2 to TRBJ2-5, with D perhaps assigned TRBD1 or TRBD2 (5 bases each). Germline assignment: CDR1 SGHTA and CDR2 FQGNSA. The V and J ends lost 1 base and 7 bases respectively, with 16 bases between them. The CDR3 contains 15 residues. CDR3 loop: CASSLVGQEVGTQYF. The CDR3 bases are TGTGCCAGCAGCTTAGTGGGGCAGGAGGTCGGGACCCAGTACTTC. Variable domain in full (rest from reference TRBV7-2 and TRBJ2-5): GAGVSQSPSNKVTEKGKDVELRCDPISGHTALYWYRQSLGQGLEFLIYFQGNSAPDKSGLPSDRFSAERTGGSVSTLTIQRTQQEDSAVYLCASSLVGQEVGTQYFGPGTRLLVL.

The V and J genes are TRBV19 and TRBJ1-1; D unclear. Trimming pared 6 bases from V and 3 bases from J, leaving 11 bases between. The CDR3 has 13 amino acids. Germline V gene lookup returns CDR1 LNHDA and CDR2 SQIVND (reference sequence). The CDR3 region is CASSRQWDTEAFF. CDR3 bases: TGTGCCAGTAGCCGTCAGTGGGACACTGAAGCTTTCTTT.

This clonotype was seen ten or more times. The chain couples TRBV20-1 to TRBJ2-3; TRBD2 aligns across 7 bases. The CDR3 contains 13 residues. The germline CDR1 and CDR2 sequences are DFQATT and SNEGSKA (reference sequence). Losses at the gene ends were 5 bases for V and 6 bases for J; bases not matched to a gene: 8. The CDR3 sequence: CSAHLWREDTQYF. The CDR3 DNA follows: TGCAGTGCTCATCTTTGGCGGGAGGATACGCAGTATTTT.

This clonotype was detected ten times or more. This sequence joins TRBV7-2 and TRBJ2-7; no clear D. V was clipped by 1 base and J by 6 bases, with 10 bases between them. The CDR3 loop spans 13 amino acids. From germline, CDR1 is SGHTA and CDR2 FQGNSA. The CDR3 loop is CASSLGRPSEQYF. CDR3 bases: TGTGCCAGCAGCTTAGGACGGCCAAGCGAGCAGTACTTC.

This clonotype was observed many times. The V and J genes are TRBV28 and TRBJ2-1, with 9 bases aligning to TRBD2. The CDR3 sequence is 17 residues long. Germline CDR1 reads MDHEN; CDR2 reads SYDVKM. The junction had 7 bases not matched to a gene; V was cut back by 2 bases and J by 2 bases. The CDR3 region has the DNA TGTGCCAGCAGTTTACCCCTACTAGCGGGTACCTACAATGAGCAGTTCTTC. Its protein is CASSLPLLAGTYNEQFF.

This clonotype was counted between two and nine times. The chain joins TRBV5-1 to TRBJ2-7, with D uncertain. The CDR3 runs 14 residues. V was pared by 0 bases and J by 3 bases, with 10 bases between. The germline CDR1 and CDR2 sequences are SGHRS and YFSETQ. The DNA for the CDR3 is TGCGCCAGCAGCTTGGAGGCCTTTAACTACGAGCAGTACTTC. Its protein product is CASSLEAFNYEQYF.

This clonotype was detected ten times or more. CDR3 nucleotide sequence: TGTGCCAGCAGTTCGACGGGACAGGGTCGAGGCTATGGCTACACCTTC. Translated, it gives CASSSTGQGRGYGYTF. The chain uses TRBV12-3 or TRBV12-4 and TRBJ1-2; 9 bases match TRBD1. The CDR3 extends over 16 amino acids. With V trimmed by 4 bases and J by 4 bases, 10 bases remained unmatched.

This clonotype was seen repeatedly, ten times or more. V gene TRBV12-3 or TRBV12-4 combines with J gene TRBJ2-1; 14 bases agree with TRBD2. This CDR3 has 18 residues. V lost 3 bases, J lost 0 bases, and 4 bases stayed unmatched. CDR3 amino acids: CASSFGLAGGSSYNEQFF. CDR3 coding DNA: TGTGCCAGCAGTTTTGGACTAGCGGGGGGTAGCTCCTACAATGAGCAGTTCTTC.

The table lists this clonotype with many counts. V gene TRBV6-1 combines with J gene TRBJ2-1; the match to TRBD2 covers 8 bases. The CDR3 consists of 13 residues. Trimming took 8 bases from V and 7 from J; bases not matched to a gene: 7. Germline loops: CDR1 MNHNS, CDR2 SASEGT. DNA of the CDR3: TGTGCCAGCGAGGCGGGAGGAAGGAATGAGCAGTTCTTC. Translating gives CASEAGGRNEQFF.

This clonotype was seen at least ten times. J is TRBJ1-1 and V is TRBV7-9; 9 bases match TRBD1. The CDR3 is 18 amino acids. From germline, CDR1 is SEHNR and CDR2 FQNEAQ (reference sequence). Trimming removed 5 bases from V and 0 bases from J; junction bases left unmatched: 13. The CDR3: CASSQLRDRASMNTEAFF. CDR3 DNA: TGTGCCAGCAGCCAGCTCCGGGACAGGGCTTCTATGAACACTGAAGCTTTCTTT.

There are many counts of this clonotype. This chain links TRBV20-1 with TRBJ2-5; TRBD2 matches 7 bases. CDR1 and CDR2 (germline): DFQATT, SNEGSKA (reference sequence). The CDR3 has 16 amino acids. J lost 1 base, V lost 6 bases, and 14 bases had no gene match. The CDR3 loop is CSAHEGSLAGQETQYF. CDR3 bases: TGCAGTGCCCATGAGGGGTCCTTAGCGGGCCAAGAGACCCAGTACTTC.

This clonotype was detected a few times. This chain links TRBV3-1 with TRBJ1-2; D is ambiguous. Germline V gene lookup returns CDR1 LGHDT and CDR2 YNNKEL (reference sequence). Trimming took 1 base from V and 8 from J, leaving 11 bases between them. There are 13 residues in the CDR3. This CDR3 is CASSQVEGLGYTF. The CDR3 DNA follows: TGTGCCAGCAGCCAAGTTGAAGGTTTGGGCTACACCTTC.

This clonotype came up a few times. The J gene is TRBJ1-6, the V gene TRBV19; 9 bases are a match to TRBD1. This CDR3 comprises 15 residues. Germline V gene sequence: CDR1 LNHDA, CDR2 SQIVND (reference sequence). The trim removed 4 bases at V and 7 bases at J, leaving 5 bases unmatched. The CDR3 DNA follows: TGTGCCAGTAGTACCTATGGACAGGGGAATTCACCCCTCCACTTT. Amino acid sequence: CASSTYGQGNSPLHF. Combining the CDR3 with reference TRBV19 and TRBJ1-6 gives the whole variable domain DGGITQSPKYLFRKEGQNVTLSCEQNLNHDAMYWYRQDPGQGLRLIYYSQIVNDFQKGDIAEGYSVSREKKESFPLTVTSAQKNPTAFYLCASSTYGQGNSPLHFGNGTRLTVT.

The chain joins TRBV20-1 to TRBJ2-7, with TRBD1 matching 10 bases. The V gene end was trimmed by 3 bases and the J gene end by 2 bases; junction bases not matched to a gene: 4. Germline CDR1 DFQATT, CDR2 SNEGSKA (reference sequence). The CDR3 contains 14 residues. CDR3 sequence (DNA): TGCAGTGCTAGGGGACAGGGGCCTCCCTACGAGCAGTACTTC. The encoded protein is CSARGQGPPYEQYF.

This clonotype has at least ten counts. The chain joins TRBV5-1 to TRBJ2-3; TRBD2 matches 12 bases. The CDR3 is 16 residues long. CDR1 and CDR2 from the germline V gene are SGHRS and YFSETQ. With 5 bases clipped from V and 3 bases from J, the junction kept 7 bases outside the gene matches. As DNA, the CDR3 is TGCGCCAGCAGGTTCGAACTAGCGGGAGGAACAGATACGCAGTATTTT. Translating it yields CASRFELAGGTDTQYF.